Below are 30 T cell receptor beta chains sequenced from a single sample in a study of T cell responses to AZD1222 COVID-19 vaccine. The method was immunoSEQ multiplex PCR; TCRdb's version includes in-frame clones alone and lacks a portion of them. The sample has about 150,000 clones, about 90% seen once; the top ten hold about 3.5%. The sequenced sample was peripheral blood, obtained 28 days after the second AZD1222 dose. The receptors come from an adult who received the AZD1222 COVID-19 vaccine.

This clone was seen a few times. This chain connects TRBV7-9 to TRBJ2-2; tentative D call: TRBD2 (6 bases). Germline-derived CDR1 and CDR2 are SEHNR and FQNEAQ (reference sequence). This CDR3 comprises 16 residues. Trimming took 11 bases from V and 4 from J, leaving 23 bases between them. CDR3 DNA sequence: TGTGCCGGATGGAGGGATAAACAAAAGATCACCGGGGAGCTGTTTTTT. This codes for CAGWRDKQKITGELFF. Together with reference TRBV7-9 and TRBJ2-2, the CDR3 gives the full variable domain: DTGVSQNPRHKITKRGQNVTFRCDPISEHNRLYWYRQTLGQGPEFLTYFQNEAQLEKSRLLSDRFSAERPKGSFSTLEIQRTEQGDSAMYLCAGWRDKQKITGELFFGEGSRLTVL.

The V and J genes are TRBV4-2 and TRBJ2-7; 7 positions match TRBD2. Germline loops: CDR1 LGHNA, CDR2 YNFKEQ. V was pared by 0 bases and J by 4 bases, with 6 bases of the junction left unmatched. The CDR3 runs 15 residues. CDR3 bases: TGTGCCAGCAGCCAAGACCGCGCGGGAGAATACGAGCAGTACTTC. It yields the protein CASSQDRAGEYEQYF.

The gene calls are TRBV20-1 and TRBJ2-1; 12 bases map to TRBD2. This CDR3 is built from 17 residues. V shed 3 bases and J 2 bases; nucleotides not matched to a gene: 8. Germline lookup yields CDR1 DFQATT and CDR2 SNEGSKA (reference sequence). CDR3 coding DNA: TGCAGTGCTAGTGGACTAGCGGGAATGCTTACCTACAATGAGCAGTTCTTC. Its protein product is CSASGLAGMLTYNEQFF.

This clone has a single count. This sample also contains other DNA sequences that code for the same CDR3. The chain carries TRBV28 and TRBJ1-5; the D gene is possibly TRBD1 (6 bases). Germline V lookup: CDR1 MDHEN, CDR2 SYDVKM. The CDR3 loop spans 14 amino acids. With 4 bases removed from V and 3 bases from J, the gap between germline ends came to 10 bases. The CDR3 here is CASSSTGNNQPQHF. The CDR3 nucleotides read TGTGCCAGCAGTTCAACAGGGAACAATCAGCCCCAGCATTTT.

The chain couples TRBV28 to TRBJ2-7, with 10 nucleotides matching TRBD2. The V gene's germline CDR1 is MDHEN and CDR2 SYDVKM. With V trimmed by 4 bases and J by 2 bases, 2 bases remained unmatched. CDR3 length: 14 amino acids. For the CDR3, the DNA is TGTGCCAGCAGTTCCAGCGGGGGGGCCTACGAGCAGTACTTC. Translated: CASSSSGGAYEQYF.

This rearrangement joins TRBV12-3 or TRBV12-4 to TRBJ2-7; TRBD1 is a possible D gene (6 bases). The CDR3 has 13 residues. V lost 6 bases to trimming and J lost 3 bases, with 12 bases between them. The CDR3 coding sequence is TGTGCCAGCAGGGGCCAGGGGAGCTACGAGCAGTACTTC. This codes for CASRGQGSYEQYF.

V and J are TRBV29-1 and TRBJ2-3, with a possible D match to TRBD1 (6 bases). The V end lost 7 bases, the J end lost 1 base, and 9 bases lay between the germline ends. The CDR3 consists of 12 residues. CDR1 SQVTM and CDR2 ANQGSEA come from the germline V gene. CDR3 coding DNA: TGCAGCGGGGGGCTTGGCACAGATACGCAGTATTTT. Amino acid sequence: CSGGLGTDTQYF.

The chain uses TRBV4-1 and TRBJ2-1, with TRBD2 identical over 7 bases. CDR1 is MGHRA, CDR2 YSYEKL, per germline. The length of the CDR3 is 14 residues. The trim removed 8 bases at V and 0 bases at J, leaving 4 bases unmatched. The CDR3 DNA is TGCGCCAGCTCGCGGGGGAGCTCCTACAATGAGCAGTTCTTC. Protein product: CASSRGSSYNEQFF.

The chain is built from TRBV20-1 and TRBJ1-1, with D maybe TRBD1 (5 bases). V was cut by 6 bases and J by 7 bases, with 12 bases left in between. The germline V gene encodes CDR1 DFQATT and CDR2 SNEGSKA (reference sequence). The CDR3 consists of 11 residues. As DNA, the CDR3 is TGCAGTGCCGAATGGGACGGTGAAGCTTTCTTT. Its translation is CSAEWDGEAFF.

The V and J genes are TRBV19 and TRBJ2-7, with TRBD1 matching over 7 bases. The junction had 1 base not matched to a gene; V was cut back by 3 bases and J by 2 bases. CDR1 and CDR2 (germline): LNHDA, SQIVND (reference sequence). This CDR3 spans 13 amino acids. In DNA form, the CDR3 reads TGTGCCAGTAGTATGCAGGGGGCCTACGAGCAGTACTTC. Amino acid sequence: CASSMQGAYEQYF.

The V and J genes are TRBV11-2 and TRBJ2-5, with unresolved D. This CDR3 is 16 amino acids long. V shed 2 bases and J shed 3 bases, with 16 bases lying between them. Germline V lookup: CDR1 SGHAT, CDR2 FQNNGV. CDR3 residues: CASSLWIGLGKETQYF. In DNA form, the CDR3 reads TGTGCCAGCAGCTTATGGATAGGGTTGGGTAAAGAGACCCAGTACTTC. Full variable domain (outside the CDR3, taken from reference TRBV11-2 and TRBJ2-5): EAGVAQSPRYKIIEKRQSVAFWCNPISGHATLYWYQQILGQGPKLLIQFQNNGVVDDSQLPKDRFSAERLKGVDSTLKIQPAKLEDSAVYLCASSLWIGLGKETQYFGPGTRLLVL.

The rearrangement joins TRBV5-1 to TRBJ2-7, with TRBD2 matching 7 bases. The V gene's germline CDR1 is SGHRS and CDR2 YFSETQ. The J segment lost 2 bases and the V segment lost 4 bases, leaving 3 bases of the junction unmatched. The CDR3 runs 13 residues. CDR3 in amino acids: CASSRGLTYEQYF. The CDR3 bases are TGCGCCAGCAGCAGGGGACTAACCTACGAGCAGTACTTC.

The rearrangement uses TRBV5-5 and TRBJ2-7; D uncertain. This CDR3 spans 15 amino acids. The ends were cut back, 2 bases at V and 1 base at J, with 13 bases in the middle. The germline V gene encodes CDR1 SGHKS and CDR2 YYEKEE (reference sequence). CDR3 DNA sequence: TGTGCCAGCAGCTTTTGGCAGAGTTCATCCTACGAGCAGTACTTC. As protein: CASSFWQSSSYEQYF. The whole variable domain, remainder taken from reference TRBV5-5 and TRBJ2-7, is DAGVTQSPTHLIKTRGQQVTLRCSPISGHKSVSWYQQVLGQGPQFIFQYYEKEERGRGNFPDRFSARQFPNYSSELNVNALLLGDSALYLCASSFWQSSSYEQYFGPGTRLTVT.

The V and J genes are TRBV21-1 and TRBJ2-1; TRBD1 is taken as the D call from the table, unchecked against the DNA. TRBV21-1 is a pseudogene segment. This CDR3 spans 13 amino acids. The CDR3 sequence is CASSVRRDRGQFF. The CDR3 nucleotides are TGTGCCAGCAGCGTACGTAGGGACAGGGGGCAGTTCTTC.

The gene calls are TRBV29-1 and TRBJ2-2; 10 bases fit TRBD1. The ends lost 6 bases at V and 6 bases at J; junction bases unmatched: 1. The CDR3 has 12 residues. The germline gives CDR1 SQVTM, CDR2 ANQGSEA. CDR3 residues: CSVTGGSGELFF. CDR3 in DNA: TGCAGCGTGACAGGGGGCTCCGGGGAGCTGTTTTTT.

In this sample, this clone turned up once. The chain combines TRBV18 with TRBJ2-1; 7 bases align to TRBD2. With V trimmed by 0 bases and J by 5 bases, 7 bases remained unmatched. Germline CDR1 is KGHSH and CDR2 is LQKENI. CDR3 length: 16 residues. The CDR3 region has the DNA TGTGCCAGCTCACCACCCGGCGGGAGATACGACAATGAGCAGTTCTTC. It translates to CASSPPGGRYDNEQFF. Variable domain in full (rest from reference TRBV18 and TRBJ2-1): NAGVMQNPRHLVRRRGQEARLRCSPMKGHSHVYWYRQLPEEGLKFMVYLQKENIIDESGMPKERFSAEFPKEGPSILRIQQVVRGDSAAYFCASSPPGGRYDNEQFFGPGTRLTVL.

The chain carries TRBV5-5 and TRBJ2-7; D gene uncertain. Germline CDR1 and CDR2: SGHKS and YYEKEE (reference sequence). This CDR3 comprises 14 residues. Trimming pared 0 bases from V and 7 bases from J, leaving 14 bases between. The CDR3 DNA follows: TGTGCCAGCAGCTTGGGGACCCCGGGCTCGGAGCAGTACTTC. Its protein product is CASSLGTPGSEQYF.

The CDR3 sequence: CASSPAGGQYEQYF. The CDR3, as DNA: TGTGCCAGCAGCCCCGCGGGGGGACAGTACGAGCAGTACTTC. The gene calls are TRBV28 and TRBJ2-7; D possibly corresponds to TRBD2 (8 bases). The CDR3 is 14 amino acids. V was cut by 6 bases and J by 4 bases, with 16 bases left in between. Germline V gene lookup returns CDR1 MDHEN and CDR2 SYDVKM.

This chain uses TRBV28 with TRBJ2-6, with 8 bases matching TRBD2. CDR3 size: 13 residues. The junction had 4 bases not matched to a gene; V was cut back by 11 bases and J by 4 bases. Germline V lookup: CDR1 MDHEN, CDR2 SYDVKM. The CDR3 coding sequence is TGTGCCTCAGCGGGAGCCGGGGCCAACGTCCTGACTTTC. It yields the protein CASAGAGANVLTF. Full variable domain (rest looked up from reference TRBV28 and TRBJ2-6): DVKVTQSSRYLVKRTGEKVFLECVQDMDHENMFWYRQDPGLGLRLIYFSYDVKMKEKGDIPEGYSVSREKKERFSLILESASTNQTSMYLCASAGAGANVLTFGAGSRLTVL.

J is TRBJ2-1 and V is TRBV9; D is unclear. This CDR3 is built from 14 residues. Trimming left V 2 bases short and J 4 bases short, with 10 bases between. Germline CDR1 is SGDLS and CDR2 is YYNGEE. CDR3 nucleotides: TGTGCCAGCAGCGTTGGCAGCCAATACAATGAGCAGTTCTTC. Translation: CASSVGSQYNEQFF.

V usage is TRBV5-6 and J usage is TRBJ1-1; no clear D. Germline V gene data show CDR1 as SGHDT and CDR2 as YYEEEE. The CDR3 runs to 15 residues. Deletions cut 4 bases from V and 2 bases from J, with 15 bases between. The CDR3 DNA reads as TGTGCCAGCAGCCCGCGGCCCGATACAAACACTGAAGCTTTCTTT. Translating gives CASSPRPDTNTEAFF.

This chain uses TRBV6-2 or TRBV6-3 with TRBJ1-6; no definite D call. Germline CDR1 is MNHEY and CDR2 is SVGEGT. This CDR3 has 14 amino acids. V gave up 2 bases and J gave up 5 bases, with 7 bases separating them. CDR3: CASSYARNNSPLHF. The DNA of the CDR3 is TGTGCCAGCAGTTACGCCAGAAATAATTCACCCCTCCACTTT.

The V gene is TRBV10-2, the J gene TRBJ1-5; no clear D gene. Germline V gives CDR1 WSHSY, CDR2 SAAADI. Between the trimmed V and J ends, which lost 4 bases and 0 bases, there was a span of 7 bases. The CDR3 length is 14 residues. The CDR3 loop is CASSAPNSNQPQHF. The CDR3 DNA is TGCGCCAGCAGTGCACCCAATAGCAATCAGCCCCAGCATTTT.

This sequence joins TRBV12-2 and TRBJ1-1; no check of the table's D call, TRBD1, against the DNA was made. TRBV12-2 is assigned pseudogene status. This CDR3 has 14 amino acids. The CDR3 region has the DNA TGTGCAAGTCGCCCCGGACATCAGAACACTGAAGCTTTCTTT. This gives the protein CASRPGHQNTEAFF.

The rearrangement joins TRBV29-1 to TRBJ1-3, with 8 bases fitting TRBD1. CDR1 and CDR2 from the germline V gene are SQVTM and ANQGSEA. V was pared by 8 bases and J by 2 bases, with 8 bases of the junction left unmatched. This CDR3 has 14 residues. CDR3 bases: TGCAGCTTCTCAGGACAGGGCACTGGAAACACCATATATTTT. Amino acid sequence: CSFSGQGTGNTIYF.

CDR3 sequence (DNA): TGTGCCAGCAGTCTAGAGGTTCGACGGACTGAAGCTTTCTTT. This translates into CASSLEVRRTEAFF. The rearrangement uses TRBV7-3 and TRBJ1-1; unclear D gene. The CDR3 covers 14 residues. CDR1 SGHTA and CDR2 FQGTGA come from the germline V gene. V lost 6 bases to trimming and J lost 5 bases, with 16 bases between them.

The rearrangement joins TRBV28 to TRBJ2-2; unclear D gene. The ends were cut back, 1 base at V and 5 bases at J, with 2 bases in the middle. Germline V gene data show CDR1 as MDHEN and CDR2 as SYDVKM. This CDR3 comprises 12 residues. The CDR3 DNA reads TGTGCCAGCAGTTTATCAACCGGGGAGCTGTTTTTT. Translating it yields CASSLSTGELFF.

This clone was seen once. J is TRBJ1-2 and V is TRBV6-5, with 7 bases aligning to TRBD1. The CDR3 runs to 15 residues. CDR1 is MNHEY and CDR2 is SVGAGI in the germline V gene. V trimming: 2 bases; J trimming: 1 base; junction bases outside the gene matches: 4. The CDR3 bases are TGTGCCAGCAGTTACGGGGACAGCCTTAACTATGGCTACACCTTC. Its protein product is CASSYGDSLNYGYTF.

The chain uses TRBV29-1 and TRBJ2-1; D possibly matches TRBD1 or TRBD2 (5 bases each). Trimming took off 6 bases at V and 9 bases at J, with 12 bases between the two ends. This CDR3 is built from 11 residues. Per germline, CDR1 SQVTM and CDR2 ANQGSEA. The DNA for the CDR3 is TGCAGCGTAAGACCCGGGACTGAGCAGTTCTTC. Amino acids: CSVRPGTEQFF.

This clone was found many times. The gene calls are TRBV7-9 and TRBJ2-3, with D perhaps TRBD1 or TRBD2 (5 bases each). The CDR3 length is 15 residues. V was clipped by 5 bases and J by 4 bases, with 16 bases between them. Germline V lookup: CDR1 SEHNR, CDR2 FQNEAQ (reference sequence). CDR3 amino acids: CASSGEFGDADTQYF. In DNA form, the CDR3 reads TGTGCCAGCAGCGGAGAGTTCGGGGACGCAGATACGCAGTATTTT.